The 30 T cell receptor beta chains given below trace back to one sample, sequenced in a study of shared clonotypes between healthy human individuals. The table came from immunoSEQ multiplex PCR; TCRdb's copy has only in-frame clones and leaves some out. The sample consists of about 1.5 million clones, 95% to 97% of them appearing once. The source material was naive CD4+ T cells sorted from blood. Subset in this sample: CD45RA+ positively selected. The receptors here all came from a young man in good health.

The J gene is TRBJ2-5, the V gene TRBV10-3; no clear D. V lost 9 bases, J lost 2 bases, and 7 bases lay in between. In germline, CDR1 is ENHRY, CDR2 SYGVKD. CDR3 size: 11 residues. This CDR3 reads CAIKQQETQYF. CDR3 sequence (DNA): TGTGCCATAAAACAGCAAGAGACCCAGTACTTC.

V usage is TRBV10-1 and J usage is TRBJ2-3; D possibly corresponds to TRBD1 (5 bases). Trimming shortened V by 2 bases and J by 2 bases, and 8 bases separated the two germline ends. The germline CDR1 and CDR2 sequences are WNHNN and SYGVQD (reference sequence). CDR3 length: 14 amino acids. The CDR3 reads CASSEADNTDTQYF. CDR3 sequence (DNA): TGCGCCAGCAGTGAGGCGGACAACACAGATACGCAGTATTTT.

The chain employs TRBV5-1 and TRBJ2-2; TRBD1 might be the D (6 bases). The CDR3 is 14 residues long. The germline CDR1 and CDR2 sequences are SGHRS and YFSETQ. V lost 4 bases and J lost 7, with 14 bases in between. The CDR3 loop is CASSGQRADGELFF. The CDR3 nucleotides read TGCGCCAGCAGCGGACAGAGGGCCGACGGGGAGCTGTTTTTT.

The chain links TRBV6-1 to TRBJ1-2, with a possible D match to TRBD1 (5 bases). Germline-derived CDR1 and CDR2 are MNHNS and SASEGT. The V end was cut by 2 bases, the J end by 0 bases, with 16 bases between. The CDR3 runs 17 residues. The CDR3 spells CASSEHPTGQANYGYTF. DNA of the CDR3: TGTGCCAGCAGTGAACATCCAACGGGGCAAGCTAACTATGGCTACACCTTC.

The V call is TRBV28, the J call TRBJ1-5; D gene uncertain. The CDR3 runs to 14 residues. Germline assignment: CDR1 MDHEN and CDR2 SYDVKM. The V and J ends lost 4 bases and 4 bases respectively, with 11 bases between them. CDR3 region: CASSSRGPNQPQHF. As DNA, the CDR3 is TGTGCCAGCAGTTCGAGAGGACCGAATCAGCCCCAGCATTTT.

The CDR3 bases are TGTGCCAGTAGTAGGGGAGCCAGCGGGAGGGCAAACACCGGGGAGCTGTTTTTT. Translating it yields CASSRGASGRANTGELFF. The gene calls are TRBV19 and TRBJ2-2; 10 bases agree with TRBD2. Germline lookup yields CDR1 LNHDA and CDR2 SQIVND (reference sequence). V was pared by 4 bases and J by 2 bases, with 10 bases of the junction left unmatched. The CDR3 totals 18 residues.

CDR3 amino acids: CASSLDQARLSGANVLTF. The CDR3 DNA reads TGTGCCAGCAGCTTAGATCAGGCCAGACTCTCTGGGGCCAACGTCCTGACTTTC. The V call is TRBV11-2, the J call TRBJ2-6; D gene uncertain. The V gene's germline CDR1 is SGHAT and CDR2 FQNNGV. Between the trimmed V and J ends, which lost 0 bases and 0 bases, there was a span of 12 bases. This CDR3 spans 18 amino acids. The entire variable domain, with the rest obtained from reference TRBV11-2 and TRBJ2-6, is as follows: EAGVAQSPRYKIIEKRQSVAFWCNPISGHATLYWYQQILGQGPKLLIQFQNNGVVDDSQLPKDRFSAERLKGVDSTLKIQPAKLEDSAVYLCASSLDQARLSGANVLTFGAGSRLTVL.

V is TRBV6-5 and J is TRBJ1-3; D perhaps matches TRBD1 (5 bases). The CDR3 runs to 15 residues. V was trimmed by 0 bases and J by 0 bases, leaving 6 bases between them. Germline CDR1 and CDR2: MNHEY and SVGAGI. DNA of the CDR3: TGTGCCAGCAGTTACTCGAGGGGCTCTGGAAACACCATATATTTT. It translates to CASSYSRGSGNTIYF.

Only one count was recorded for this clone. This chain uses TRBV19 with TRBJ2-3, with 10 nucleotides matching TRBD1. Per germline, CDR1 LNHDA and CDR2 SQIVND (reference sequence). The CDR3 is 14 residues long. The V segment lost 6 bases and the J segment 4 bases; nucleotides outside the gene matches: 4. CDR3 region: CASSPGQGSDTQYF. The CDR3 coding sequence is TGTGCCAGTAGCCCGGGACAGGGGTCAGATACGCAGTATTTT.

CDR3 sequence: CASSLDRRGETQYF. In DNA, the CDR3 is TGTGCCAGCAGCCTCGACCGTAGGGGAGAGACCCAGTACTTC. V usage is TRBV7-9 and J usage is TRBJ2-5; D is possibly TRBD1 (5 bases). This CDR3 is built from 14 residues. CDR1 and CDR2 (germline): SEHNR, FQNEAQ (reference sequence). The V end lost 5 bases, the J end lost 4 bases, and 14 bases lay between the germline ends.

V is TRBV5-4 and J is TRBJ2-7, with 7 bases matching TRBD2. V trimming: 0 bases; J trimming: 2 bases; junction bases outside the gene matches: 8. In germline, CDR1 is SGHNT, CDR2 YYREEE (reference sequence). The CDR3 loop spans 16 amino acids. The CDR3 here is CASSLALGRGTYEQYF. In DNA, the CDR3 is TGTGCCAGCAGCTTGGCCTTGGGGCGGGGGACCTACGAGCAGTACTTC.

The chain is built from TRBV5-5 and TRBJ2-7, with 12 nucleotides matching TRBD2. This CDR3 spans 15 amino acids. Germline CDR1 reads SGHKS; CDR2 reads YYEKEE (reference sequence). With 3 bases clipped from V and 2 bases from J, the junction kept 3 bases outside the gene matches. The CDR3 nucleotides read TGTGCCAGCAGCTATAGACTAGCGGGGGCCTACGAGCAGTACTTC. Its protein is CASSYRLAGAYEQYF.

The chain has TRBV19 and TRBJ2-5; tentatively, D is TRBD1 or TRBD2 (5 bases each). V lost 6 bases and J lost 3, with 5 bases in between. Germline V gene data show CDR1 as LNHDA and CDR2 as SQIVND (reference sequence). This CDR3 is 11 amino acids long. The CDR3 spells CASRGEETQYF. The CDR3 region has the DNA TGTGCCAGTAGGGGGGAAGAGACCCAGTACTTC.

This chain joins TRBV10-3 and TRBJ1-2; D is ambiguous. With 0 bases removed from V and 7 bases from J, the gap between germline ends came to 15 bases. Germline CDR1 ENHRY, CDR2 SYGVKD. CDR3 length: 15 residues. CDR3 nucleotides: TGTGCCATCAGTGAGTCACTTGAGTCTGCTCGTGGCTACACCTTC. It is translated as CAISESLESARGYTF.

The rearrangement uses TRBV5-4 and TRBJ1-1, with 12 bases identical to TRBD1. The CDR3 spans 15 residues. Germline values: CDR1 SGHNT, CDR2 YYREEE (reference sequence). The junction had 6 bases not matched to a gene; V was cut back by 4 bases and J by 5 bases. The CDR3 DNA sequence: TGTGCCAGCAGCCGGGACAGGGGGCGATTTACTGAAGCTTTCTTT. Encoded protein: CASSRDRGRFTEAFF. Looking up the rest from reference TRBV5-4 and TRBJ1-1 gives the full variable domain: ETGVTQSPTHLIKTRGQQVTLRCSSQSGHNTVSWYQQALGQGPQFIFQYYREEENGRGNFPPRFSGLQFPNYSSELNVNALELDDSALYLCASSRDRGRFTEAFFGQGTRLTVV.

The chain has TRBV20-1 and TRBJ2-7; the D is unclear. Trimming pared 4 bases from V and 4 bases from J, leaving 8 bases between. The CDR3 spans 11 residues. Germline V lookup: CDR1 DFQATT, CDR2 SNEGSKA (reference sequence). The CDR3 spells CSATKAYEQYF. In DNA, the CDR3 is TGCAGTGCTACCAAAGCATACGAGCAGTACTTC.

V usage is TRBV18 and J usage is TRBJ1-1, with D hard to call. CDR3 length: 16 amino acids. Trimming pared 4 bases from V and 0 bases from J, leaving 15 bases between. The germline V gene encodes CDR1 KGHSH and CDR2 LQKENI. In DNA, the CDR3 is TGTGCCAGCTCACTAGAAGAAGGACGGATGAACACTGAAGCTTTCTTT. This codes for CASSLEEGRMNTEAFF. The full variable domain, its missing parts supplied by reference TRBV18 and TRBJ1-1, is NAGVMQNPRHLVRRRGQEARLRCSPMKGHSHVYWYRQLPEEGLKFMVYLQKENIIDESGMPKERFSAEFPKEGPSILRIQQVVRGDSAAYFCASSLEEGRMNTEAFFGQGTRLTVV.

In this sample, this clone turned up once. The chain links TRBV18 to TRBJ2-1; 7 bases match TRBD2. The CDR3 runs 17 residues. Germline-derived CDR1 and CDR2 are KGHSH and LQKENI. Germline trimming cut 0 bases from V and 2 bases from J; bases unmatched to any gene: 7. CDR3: CASSPPGQRDPYNEQFF. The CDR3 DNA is TGTGCCAGCTCACCACCGGGCCAGCGGGACCCCTACAATGAGCAGTTCTTC.

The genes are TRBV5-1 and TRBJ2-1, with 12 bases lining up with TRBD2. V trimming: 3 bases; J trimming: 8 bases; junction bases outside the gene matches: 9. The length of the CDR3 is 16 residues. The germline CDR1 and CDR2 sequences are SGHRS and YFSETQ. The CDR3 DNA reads TGCGCCAGCAGCTCCGGCCGGCTAGCGGGAGGGGATGAGCAGTTCTTC. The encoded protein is CASSSGRLAGGDEQFF. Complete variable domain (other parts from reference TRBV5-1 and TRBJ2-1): KAGVTQTPRYLIKTRGQQVTLSCSPISGHRSVSWYQQTPGQGLQFLFEYFSETQRNKGNFPGRFSGRQFSNSRSEMNVSTLELGDSALYLCASSSGRLAGGDEQFFGPGTRLTVL.

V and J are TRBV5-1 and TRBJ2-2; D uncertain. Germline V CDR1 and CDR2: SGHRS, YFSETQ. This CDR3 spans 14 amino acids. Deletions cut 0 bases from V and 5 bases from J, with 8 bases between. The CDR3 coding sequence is TGCGCCAGCAGCTTGGACAGAGCTACCGGGGAGCTGTTTTTT. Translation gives CASSLDRATGELFF.

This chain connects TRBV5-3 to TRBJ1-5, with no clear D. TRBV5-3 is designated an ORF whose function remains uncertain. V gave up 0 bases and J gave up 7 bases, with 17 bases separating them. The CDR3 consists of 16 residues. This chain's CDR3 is CARSLAQRIPRQPQHF. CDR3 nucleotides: TGTGCCAGAAGCTTGGCACAGCGGATCCCACGGCAGCCCCAGCATTTT.

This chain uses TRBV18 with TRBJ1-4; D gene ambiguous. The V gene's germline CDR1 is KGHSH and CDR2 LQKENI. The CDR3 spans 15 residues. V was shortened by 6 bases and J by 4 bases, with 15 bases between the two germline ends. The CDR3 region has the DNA TGTGCCAGCTCCGACCGGGCCAGGTTTAATGAAAAACTGTTTTTT. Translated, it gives CASSDRARFNEKLFF.

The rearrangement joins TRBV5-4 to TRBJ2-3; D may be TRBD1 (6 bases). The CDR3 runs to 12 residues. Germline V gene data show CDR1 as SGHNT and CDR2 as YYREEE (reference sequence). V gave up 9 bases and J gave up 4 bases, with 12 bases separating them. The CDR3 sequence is CATYRVPDTQYF. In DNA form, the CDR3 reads TGTGCCACCTACAGGGTCCCAGATACGCAGTATTTT.

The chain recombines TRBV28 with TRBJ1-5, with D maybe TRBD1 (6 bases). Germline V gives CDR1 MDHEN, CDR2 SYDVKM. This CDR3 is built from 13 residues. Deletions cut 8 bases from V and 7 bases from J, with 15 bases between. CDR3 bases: TGTGCCAGCTGGACAGTCCCGGGCCAGCCCCAGCATTTT. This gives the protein CASWTVPGQPQHF.

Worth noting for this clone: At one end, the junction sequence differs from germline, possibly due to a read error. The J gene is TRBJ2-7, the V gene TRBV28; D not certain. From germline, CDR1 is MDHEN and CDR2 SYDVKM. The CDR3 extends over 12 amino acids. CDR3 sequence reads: CASSFSRYGQYF. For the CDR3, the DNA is TGTGCCAGCAGTTTTTCGCGATACGGGCAGTACTTC. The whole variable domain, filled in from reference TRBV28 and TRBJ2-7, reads DVKVTQSSRYLVKRTGEKVFLECVQDMDHENMFWYRQDPGLGLRLIYFSYDVKMKEKGDIPEGYSVSREKKERFSLILESASTNQTSMYLCASSFSRYGQYFGPGTRLTVT.

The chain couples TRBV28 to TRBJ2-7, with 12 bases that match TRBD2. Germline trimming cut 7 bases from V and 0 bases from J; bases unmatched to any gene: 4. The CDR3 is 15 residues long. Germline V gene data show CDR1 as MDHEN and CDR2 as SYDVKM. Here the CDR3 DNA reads TGTGCCAGCACTGGACTAGCGGGGAGCTCCTACGAGCAGTACTTC. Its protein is CASTGLAGSSYEQYF.

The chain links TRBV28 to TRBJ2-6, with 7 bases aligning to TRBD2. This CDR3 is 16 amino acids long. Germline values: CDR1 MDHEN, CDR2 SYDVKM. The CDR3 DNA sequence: TGTGCAAGACGGGGGGATGAAGATGGTGGGGCCAACGTCCTGACTTTC. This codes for CARRGDEDGGANVLTF.

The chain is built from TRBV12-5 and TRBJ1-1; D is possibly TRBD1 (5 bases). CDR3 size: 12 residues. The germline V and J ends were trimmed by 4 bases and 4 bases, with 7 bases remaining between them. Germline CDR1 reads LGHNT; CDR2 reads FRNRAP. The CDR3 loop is CASGSGFTEAFF. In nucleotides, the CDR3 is TGTGCTAGTGGTTCAGGGTTCACTGAAGCTTTCTTT.

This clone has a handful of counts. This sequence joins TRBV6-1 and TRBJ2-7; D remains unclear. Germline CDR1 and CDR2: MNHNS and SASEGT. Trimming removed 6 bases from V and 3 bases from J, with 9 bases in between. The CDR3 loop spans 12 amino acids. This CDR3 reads CASRISSYEQYF. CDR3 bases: TGTGCCAGCAGAATCTCCAGCTACGAGCAGTACTTC.

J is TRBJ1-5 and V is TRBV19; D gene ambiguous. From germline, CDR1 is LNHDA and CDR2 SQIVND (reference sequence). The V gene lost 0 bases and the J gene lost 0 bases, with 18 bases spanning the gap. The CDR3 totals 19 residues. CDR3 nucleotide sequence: TGTGCCAGTAGTATAGATAGGGTCGCAGCCGCTTATAGCAATCAGCCCCAGCATTTT. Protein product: CASSIDRVAAAYSNQPQHF. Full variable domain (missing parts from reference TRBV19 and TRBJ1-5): DGGITQSPKYLFRKEGQNVTLSCEQNLNHDAMYWYRQDPGQGLRLIYYSQIVNDFQKGDIAEGYSVSREKKESFPLTVTSAQKNPTAFYLCASSIDRVAAAYSNQPQHFGDGTRLSIL.